These T cell receptor beta chains were read from a single sample in a study of cytomegalovirus exposure and HLA in healthy donors. The table came from immunoSEQ multiplex PCR; TCRdb's copy has only in-frame clones and leaves some out. The sample lists about 400,000 clones; roughly 90% were seen once. Input material: PBMCs. These receptor sequences come from a woman between 18 and 29 years old in good health and CMV-seronegative. Both conserved end residues are trimmed from each CDR3.

j_gene | len | v_gene | CDR3aa
TRBJ2-7 | 14 | TRBV11-2 | ASSLGHSGALYEQY
TRBJ2-3 | 13 | TRBV4-2 | ASSPGQTSTDTQY
TRBJ2-3 | 14 | TRBV25-1 | ASSESAGRSTDTQY
TRBJ2-1 | 9 | TRBV5-4 | ASSSQNEQF
TRBJ2-7 | 12 | TRBV28 | ASTPRDSIYEQY
TRBJ1-2 | 11 | TRBV11-2 | ASSPGGPYGYT
TRBJ2-7 | 13 | TRBV15 | ATSSRDIISYEQY
TRBJ2-1 | 16 | TRBV27 | ASSFAAESGRVDNEQF
TRBJ2-7 | 13 | TRBV5-1 | ASSLGGGSSYEQY
TRBJ2-1 | 14 | TRBV18 | ASSNLGTSAPNEQF
TRBJ1-2 | 12 | TRBV10-3 | AISQQGEGYGYT
TRBJ1-2 | 13 | TRBV28 | ASRPPDRGNYGYT
TRBJ2-3 | 14 | TRBV9 | ASSTGTSGVTDTQY
TRBJ2-2 | 16 | TRBV2 | ASSGLAGGPAGTGELF
TRBJ2-6 | 12 | TRBV5-8 | ASSLYRGPNVLT
TRBJ1-1 | 11 | TRBV19 | ASSSTGNTEAF
TRBJ1-5 | 12 | TRBV9 | ASSVEPEGSYQH
TRBJ1-2 | 12 | TRBV28 | ASSFTRGSYGYT
TRBJ2-7 | 10 | TRBV2 | ASTGSGYEQY
TRBJ1-2 | 12 | TRBV27 | ASSLNQAKRGYT
TRBJ2-1 | 13 | TRBV5-6 | ASSLGDWTYNEQF
TRBJ2-7 | 16 | TRBV2 | ASSEPLELAGRPYEQY
TRBJ2-2 | 14 | TRBV27 | ASSLMGPTNTGELF
TRBJ2-1 | 11 | TRBV6-6 | AGSSGRINEQF
TRBJ2-2 | 12 | TRBV19 | ASSMGQGVGELF
TRBJ1-2 | 12 | TRBV18 | ASSPATVNYGYT
TRBJ2-5 | 15 | TRBV7-8 | ASSQRATSRTQETQY
TRBJ1-1 | 10 | TRBV6-1 | ASQEGQGKAF
TRBJ1-1 | 10 | TRBV29-1 | SAELHRTEAF
TRBJ2-1 | 13 | TRBV2 | ASSPLAGGRGEQF
TRBJ2-1 | 12 | TRBV7-8 | ASSPVLGGGEQF
TRBJ2-5 | 13 | TRBV9 | ASSVDTGGRETQY
TRBJ1-4 | 12 | TRBV6-5 | ASSHPNFGEKLF
TRBJ1-2 | 15 | TRBV4-2 | ASRLNAQGGKDYGYT
TRBJ2-7 | 11 | TRBV11-2 | ASSHAGSYEQY
TRBJ2-1 | 13 | TRBV2 | ASSSGTGIYNEQF
TRBJ2-1 | 10 | TRBV27 | ASSLSRNEQF
TRBJ2-3 | 13 | TRBV2 | ASKLNSFLADTQY
TRBJ2-7 | 12 | TRBV6-1 | ASSDIGQGYEQY
TRBJ1-5 | 13 | TRBV6-1 | ASQSAGRYNQPQH
TRBJ2-7 | 13 | TRBV28 | ASLFGRDMFGEQY
TRBJ1-6 | 14 | TRBV7-9 | ASSLLYLRPGSPLH
TRBJ2-7 | 14 | TRBV5-1 | ASSNQAGLSVYEQY
TRBJ2-5 | 13 | TRBV5-1 | ASSLEGTGKETQY
TRBJ2-3 | 17 | TRBV2 | ASSETSGGIQRGTDTQY
TRBJ1-2 | 12 | TRBV5-1 | ASSGGQPNYGYT
TRBJ1-1 | 8 | TRBV28 | ASSTYEAF
TRBJ2-3 | 14 | TRBV6-5 | ASSSPKSGFTDTQY
TRBJ2-7 | 13 | TRBV27 | ASSFAASGAYEQY
TRBJ2-3 | 10 | TRBV7-2 | ASSFRREAQY
TRBJ2-5 | 13 | TRBV5-1 | ASSRLPGSQETQY
TRBJ2-2 | 13 | TRBV7-9 | ASSLQGTGTGELF
TRBJ2-5 | 13 | TRBV4-1 | ASSQEGILTETQY
TRBJ2-3 | 13 | TRBV2 | ATTLAGASTDTQY
TRBJ2-5 | 15 | TRBV5-1 | ASSLGTASPGVETQY
TRBJ1-3 | 15 | TRBV7-2 | ASPKGVADHSGNTIY
TRBJ2-3 | 13 | TRBV10-3 | AISEIGLSADTQY